This record covers a single T cell receptor (beta chain). This sample is part of a study of blood T cell repertoires in COVID-19. About the research overall: Acute and convalescent COVID-19 samples came from the United States, Italy and Spain. PBMCs, B-cell-depleted T cells, or T cells were the source of the cDNA or gDNA that made up the material.

Germline values: CDR1 SGHDT, CDR2 YYEEEE. This CDR3 contains 15 residues. V trimming: 0 bases; J trimming: 2 bases; junction bases outside the gene matches: 4. In the authors' workflow: From reference gene primer amplification, estimates of nucleated cell counts were derived. TCRdb keeps only in-frame clones here, not all; method: immunoSEQ multiplex PCR. Clonal size and the V and J genes are those of that table, whereas D and trimming came from the DNA. Of fewer than 200,000 clones listed, 88% are singletons. The rearrangement uses TRBV5-6 and TRBJ2-5, with 7 bases that match TRBD2. The TCR comes from a man aged 60 to 69 with acute or convalescent COVID-19. Sample: peripheral blood. CDR3 protein: CASSLEWRGQETQYF. The CDR3, as DNA: TGTGCCAGCAGCTTGGAGTGGCGGGGGCAAGAGACCCAGTACTTC.